The clone carrying this T cell receptor (beta chain) was picked up a small number of times. Its specificity is not known. Sample-barcoded 5' priming and a J-beta primer mix drove a second PCR of roughly 6 to 12 cycles. TCRdb called the 5' RACE reads again in MiXCR, with one record for every CDR3 protein. The data contain over 600,000 distinct CDR3 sequences, more than 55% of them singletons. These data come from a study of blood T cells in healthy people across ages. There are 14 residues in the CDR3. CDR1 is SGHDT, CDR2 YYEEEE, per germline. Trimming at V came to 2 bases and at J to 2 bases, leaving 3 bases not matched to a gene. Whole-study findings and limits: Lack of knowledge of donor CMV status possibly confounded expanded clonotype changes. Diversity figures based on one million T cells were deemed too low. More naive CD4+ cells and higher diversity marked long-lived donors relative to aged donors.

Every participating donor contributed approximately 10 milliliters of peripheral blood through a draw. The sequence was obtained from a man in his forties or fifties in good health. The specimen sequenced was blood. This chain links TRBV5-6 with TRBJ2-7; 8 bases fit TRBD1. CDR3 region: CASSFGQGTYEQYF. The CDR3 region has the DNA TGTGCCAGCAGCTTTGGACAGGGAACCTACGAGCAGTACTTC.